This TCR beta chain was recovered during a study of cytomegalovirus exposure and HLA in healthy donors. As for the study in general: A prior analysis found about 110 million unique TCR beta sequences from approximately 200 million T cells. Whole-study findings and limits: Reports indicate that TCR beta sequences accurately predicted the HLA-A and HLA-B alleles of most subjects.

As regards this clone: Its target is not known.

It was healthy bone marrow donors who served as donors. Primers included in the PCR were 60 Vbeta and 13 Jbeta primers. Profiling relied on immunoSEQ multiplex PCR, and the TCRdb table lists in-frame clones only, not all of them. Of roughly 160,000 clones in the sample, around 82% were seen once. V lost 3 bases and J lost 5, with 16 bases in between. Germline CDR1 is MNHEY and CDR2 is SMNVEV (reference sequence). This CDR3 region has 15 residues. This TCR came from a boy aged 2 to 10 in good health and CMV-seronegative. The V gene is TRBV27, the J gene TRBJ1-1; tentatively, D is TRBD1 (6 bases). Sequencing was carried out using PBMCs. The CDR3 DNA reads TGTGCCAGCAGTTTTTCCGCAGGGGTTCGAACTGAAGCTTTCTTT. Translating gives CASSFSAGVRTEAFF.